Listed below are T cell receptor beta chains from one sample, sequenced in a study of control samples from healthy donors and cancer patients. Clones were sequenced by immunoSEQ multiplex PCR, and TCRdb holds only the in-frame ones, with some missing. The sample includes 150,000 to 200,000 clones, approximately 94% seen only once; the top ten take 8.5%. The sequencing input was blood. These receptors were taken from a woman in her forties in good health. Each CDR3 is given with its conserved first and last residue. The D gene is left open where the match is weak. Clone sizes are given selectively: once, few, many, or a class where the clone is expanded.

TRBV10-3	-	once	TRBJ1-1	CAISERGYTEAFF	TGTGCCATCAGTGAAAGGGGGTACACTGAAGCTTTCTTT
TRBV5-4	TRBD2	-	TRBJ2-1	CASSLAAGARSYNEQFF	TGTGCCAGCAGCTTGGCAGCGGGGGCCCGCTCCTACAATGAGCAGTTCTTC
TRBV2	-	-	TRBJ1-5	CASSPLGGADQPQHF	TGTGCCAGCAGTCCCCTCGGGGGGGCAGATCAGCCCCAGCATTTT
TRBV6-1	-	once	TRBJ1-2	CASSETKRYTF	TGTGCCAGCAGTGAAACGAAGCGCTACACCTTC
TRBV18	TRBD1	-	TRBJ1-5	CASSLGGTGIFNQPQHF	TGTGCCAGCTCACTCGGCGGGACAGGGATTTTCAATCAGCCCCAGCATTTT
TRBV9	-	-	TRBJ2-5	CASSVGEGAAWETQYF	TGTGCCAGCAGCGTAGGGGAAGGGGCGGCGTGGGAGACCCAGTACTTC
TRBV4-3	-	-	TRBJ2-2	CASSQAGPGTGELFF	TGCGCCAGCAGCCAAGCAGGGCCGGGGACCGGGGAGCTGTTTTTT
TRBV6-5	-	-	TRBJ1-1	CASTPPRGADTEAFF	TGTGCCAGCACCCCTCCCCGGGGGGCGGACACTGAAGCTTTCTTT
TRBV5-4	-	-	TRBJ2-7	CASSLGRGGIYEQYF	TGTGCCAGCAGCTTGGGTAGGGGGGGGATATACGAGCAGTACTTC
TRBV2	TRBD2	-	TRBJ2-1	CASSYHGLAGVSSSYNEQFF	TGTGCCAGCAGTTACCATGGGCTAGCGGGCGTTTCTAGCTCCTACAATGAGCAGTTCTTC
TRBV6-6	-	-	TRBJ1-1	CASSYSGPMNTEAFF	TGTGCCAGCAGTTACTCGGGCCCCATGAACACTGAAGCTTTCTTT
TRBV7-2	-	-	TRBJ1-6	CASSPTRNNSPLHF	TGTGCCAGCAGCCCCACTCGAAATAATTCACCCCTCCACTTT
TRBV4-3	-	-	TRBJ1-5	CASSQDAGIQQPQHF	TGCGCCAGCAGCCAAGATGCGGGGATTCAACAGCCCCAGCATTTT
TRBV7-9	TRBD1	-	TRBJ2-2	CASSPVRDRVTGELFF	TGTGCCAGCAGCCCCGTCCGGGACAGGGTTACCGGGGAGCTGTTTTTT
TRBV7-2	-	once	TRBJ2-5	CASSLARGIAETQYF	TGTGCCAGCAGCTTAGCGCGAGGGATCGCGGAGACCCAGTACTTC
TRBV9	-	-	TRBJ2-1	CASSVVNPPNEQFF	TGTGCCAGCAGCGTAGTTAACCCCCCGAATGAGCAGTTCTTC
TRBV7-2	-	-	TRBJ2-7	CASSFLDGYEQYF	TGTGCCAGCAGCTTCCTGGACGGCTACGAGCAGTACTTC
TRBV6-1	-	-	TRBJ1-2	CASSENRAPYGYTF	TGTGCCAGCAGTGAGAACAGGGCTCCCTATGGCTACACCTTC
TRBV18	TRBD1	-	TRBJ1-2	CASSPPTGVNYGYTF	TGTGCCAGCTCACCACCGACAGGGGTTAACTATGGCTACACCTTC
TRBV9	TRBD2	-	TRBJ2-1	CASSPRLATNQFF	TGTGCCAGCAGCCCCCGACTAGCGACAAATCAGTTCTTC
TRBV11-2	-	once	TRBJ2-7	CASTEGNEQYF	TGTGCCAGCACCGAGGGAAACGAGCAGTACTTC
TRBV14	-	-	TRBJ2-1	CASSQENRVIDEQFF	TGTGCCAGCAGCCAAGAAAACAGGGTTATTGATGAGCAGTTCTTC
TRBV11-2	-	once	TRBJ2-7	CASSSLRFQAEQYF	TGTGCCAGCAGCTCACTACGATTCCAGGCCGAGCAGTACTTC
TRBV2	-	-	TRBJ2-7	CASKQAATSYEQYF	TGTGCCAGCAAGCAGGCAGCTACCTCCTACGAGCAGTACTTC
TRBV6-5	-	-	TRBJ1-6	CASSYSQSSYNSPLHF	TGTGCCAGCAGTTACTCGCAGAGCTCCTATAATTCACCCCTCCACTTT
TRBV29-1	-	few	TRBJ2-5	CSVEDWAAETQYF	TGCAGCGTTGAAGATTGGGCAGCTGAGACCCAGTACTTC
TRBV27	-	-	TRBJ1-4	CASSSLNEKLFF	TGTGCCAGCAGTTCCCTAAATGAAAAACTGTTTTTT
TRBV5-6	-	-	TRBJ1-1	CASSLGDRRTEAFF	TGTGCCAGCAGCCTCGGGGACCGGCGGACTGAAGCTTTCTTT
TRBV10-3	-	-	TRBJ1-4	CAIRAQGTNEKLFF	TGTGCCATCAGAGCCCAGGGAACTAATGAAAAACTGTTTTTT
TRBV9	-	-	TRBJ1-2	CASSGHGRGLIGGYTF	TGTGCCAGCAGCGGGCATGGAAGGGGACTCATAGGGGGCTACACCTTC
TRBV10-3	-	-	TRBJ1-1	CAISEGPAGTEAFF	TGTGCCATCAGTGAAGGACCCGCGGGCACTGAAGCTTTCTTT
TRBV19	-	-	TRBJ1-6	CASTTAPGRRNSPLHF	TGTGCCAGTACCACAGCCCCGGGACGGAGGAATTCACCCCTCCACTTT
TRBV2	-	-	TRBJ1-2	CASSDVTQGYGYTF	TGTGCCAGCAGTGACGTGACTCAGGGCTATGGCTACACCTTC
TRBV7-2	TRBD1	-	TRBJ2-7	CASSSQGQGLDEQYF	TGTGCCAGCAGCTCTCAGGGACAGGGCCTCGACGAGCAGTACTTC
TRBV25-1	-	-	TRBJ2-7	CASISGWASHYEQYF	TGTGCCAGCATCTCTGGTTGGGCTAGTCACTACGAGCAGTACTTC
TRBV3-1/TRBV3-2	-	-	TRBJ1-1	CASSQGRAEAFF	TGTGCCAGCAGCCAGGGTAGGGCTGAAGCTTTCTTT
TRBV9	-	-	TRBJ2-5	CASSVAVGGAQETQYF	TGTGCCAGCAGCGTAGCGGTGGGTGGCGCCCAAGAGACCCAGTACTTC
TRBV19	TRBD1	-	TRBJ1-2	CASSRDREYGYTF	TGTGCCAGTAGTCGGGACAGGGAATATGGCTACACCTTC
TRBV2	TRBD2	-	TRBJ2-3	CASTLGLAGGGNTQYF	TGTGCCAGCACCTTAGGACTAGCGGGGGGCGGGAATACGCAGTATTTT